The 7 T cell receptor beta chains given below trace back to one sample, sequenced in a study of tumor-infiltrating lymphocytes in primary liver carcinoma. The input was around 530 ng total RNA; TCR beta cDNA was made from it with a constant-region primer. Employing slightly modified ARM-PCR, three nested multiplex PCR rounds were run, and these gave rise to the TCR beta libraries. It was with TRBV1-TRBV30 forward primers and a C-beta reverse primer that the first two PCR rounds were run, at about 10 cycles each. MiXCR, run by TCRdb on the multiplex PCR reads, gives a single entry per CDR3 protein. Of 320,000 or so distinct CDR3 sequences in the sample, about 60% were seen once. Germline DNA was also extracted, while the blood RNA originated from unsorted whole blood. Material: peripheral blood. The receptors originated from a middle-aged man with primary liver carcinoma and hepatitis B virus infection.

The genes are TRBV6-1 and TRBJ1-6; 7 bases match TRBD1. V shed 8 bases, J shed 10 bases, and the junction held 11 bases outside the gene matches. CDR1 and CDR2 (germline): MNHNS, SASEGT. The CDR3 loop spans 14 amino acids. The CDR3 DNA reads TGTGCCAGCTCCCCGGGACAGTTGGACTCACCCCTCCACTTT. This codes for CASSPGQLDSPLHF.

Comment on this clonotype: This sequence may be a read error, since a much larger clone differs from it by one base. V gene TRBV12-3 or TRBV12-4 combines with J gene TRBJ2-7; either TRBD1 or TRBD2 may fit D (6 bases each). This CDR3 contains 12 residues. Trimming cost V 10 bases and J 8 bases, with 18 bases left between them. The CDR3 coding sequence is TGTGCCAACAGCAGAGGGGGGTTGAAGCAGTACTTC. This translates into CANSRGGLKQYF.

This clonotype was observed many times. V and J are TRBV6-2 or TRBV6-3 and TRBJ2-2, with a possible D match to TRBD2 (5 bases). Deletions cut 6 bases from V and 5 bases from J, with 10 bases between. Germline V gives CDR1 MNHEY, CDR2 SVGEGT. The CDR3 is 13 residues long. As DNA, the CDR3 is TGTGCCAGCAGGCCCCCGGGGACCGGGGAGCTGTTTTTT. It translates to CASRPPGTGELFF.

Worth noting for this clonotype: One base away lies a much larger clone, so this may be a sequencing read error. V usage is TRBV6-5 and J usage is TRBJ2-7; D might be TRBD1 (5 bases). The germline gives CDR1 MNHEY, CDR2 SVGAGI. The CDR3 covers 14 residues. The CDR3 is CAGSVLTDPYEQYF. The CDR3 nucleotides are TGTGCCGGCAGCGTTCTGACAGACCCCTACGAGCAGTACTTC.

The chain combines TRBV11-2 with TRBJ2-6, with D unresolved. The V gene's germline CDR1 is SGHAT and CDR2 FQNNGV. The V gene lost 2 bases and the J gene lost 3 bases, with 11 bases spanning the gap. The CDR3 has 16 amino acids. CDR3 DNA sequence: TGTGCCAGCAGCTTATTGTCAGCGATTGGGGCCAACGTCCTGACTTTC. Protein: CASSLLSAIGANVLTF.

There are a few counts of this clonotype. The chain combines TRBV7-9 with TRBJ1-1; D is ambiguous. Deletions cut 4 bases from V and 0 bases from J, with 12 bases between. The CDR3 loop spans 15 amino acids. Germline V gene data show CDR1 as SEHNR and CDR2 as FQNEAQ (reference sequence). The CDR3 DNA is TGTGCCAGCAGCTCCCGTGGGGTGGTGAACACTGAAGCTTTCTTT. Encoded protein: CASSSRGVVNTEAFF.

About this clonotype: Sequence at one end of the junction differs from germline and may be a read error. The chain recombines TRBV2 with TRBJ2-7; 7 nucleotides match TRBD2. Germline V CDR1 and CDR2: SNHLY, FYNNEI. The CDR3 consists of 12 residues. The CDR3 DNA reads TGTGCCAGCAGTGCAGGGAGGGACGAGCAGTGCTTC. Translated, it gives CASSAGRDEQCF.